One sample yielded the 17 T cell receptor beta chains listed below, sequenced in a study of Graves' ophthalmopathy and Graves' hyperthyroidism. The authors amplified TCR beta CDR3 regions from RNA transcripts. First-round RT-PCR employed HTBI primers, with a second-round multiplex PCR after it. MiXCR was run by TCRdb on the multiplex PCR reads, yielding one entry per CDR3 protein. There are about 600,000 distinct CDR3 sequences in the sample; about two fifths occur only once, and approximately 4.1% lies in the top ten. Sequenced: peripheral blood or thyroid tissue (not recorded which). These receptors were obtained from an adult man with Graves' hyperthyroidism.

This clonotype occurred a few times. The rearrangement joins TRBV5-1 to TRBJ1-4, with a tentative D call TRBD1 (6 bases). V gave up 2 bases and J gave up 7 bases, with 9 bases separating them. The CDR3 has 13 amino acids. Germline V lookup: CDR1 SGHRS, CDR2 YFSETQ. CDR3 DNA sequence: TGCGCCAGCAGCTTACAGGGTACTGAAAAACTGTTTTTT. Protein sequence: CASSLQGTEKLFF. Looking up the rest from reference TRBV5-1 and TRBJ1-4 gives the full variable domain: KAGVTQTPRYLIKTRGQQVTLSCSPISGHRSVSWYQQTPGQGLQFLFEYFSETQRNKGNFPGRFSGRQFSNSRSEMNVSTLELGDSALYLCASSLQGTEKLFFGSGTQLSVL.

This clonotype was observed at least ten times. The chain uses TRBV20-1 and TRBJ1-5; D unresolved. V was clipped by 2 bases and J by 1 base, with 9 bases between them. The CDR3 is made up of 14 amino acids. CDR1 and CDR2 (germline): DFQATT, SNEGSKA (reference sequence). CDR3 in amino acids: CSARHLTSNQPQHF. The CDR3 DNA is TGCAGTGCTAGACACCTAACCAGCAATCAGCCCCAGCATTTT.

The gene calls are TRBV20-1 and TRBJ2-5, with 9 bases identical to TRBD2. The CDR3 covers 11 residues. V was pared by 6 bases and J by 9 bases, with 5 bases of the junction left unmatched. Germline V gene lookup returns CDR1 DFQATT and CDR2 SNEGSKA (reference sequence). CDR3 in amino acids: CSATTSGSQYF. Written as DNA, the CDR3 is TGCAGTGCGACAACTAGCGGGTCCCAGTACTTC.

This clonotype came up many times. This rearrangement joins TRBV20-1 to TRBJ2-7; D is uncertain. Trimming took 2 bases from V and 2 from J, leaving 7 bases between them. The CDR3 contains 12 residues. Germline V gene sequence: CDR1 DFQATT, CDR2 SNEGSKA (reference sequence). CDR3 residues: CSARLDTYEQYF. The CDR3 coding sequence is TGCAGTGCTAGATTGGATACCTACGAGCAGTACTTC.

This clonotype was counted ten times or more. The chain joins TRBV12-3 or TRBV12-4 to TRBJ1-4; TRBD1 matches at 8 bases. V was clipped by 8 bases and J by 6 bases; unmatched bases: 8. The CDR3 runs 14 residues. The CDR3 bases are TGTGCCAGCGGTCGCAGGACAGGGCATGAAAAACTGTTTTTT. Translating gives CASGRRTGHEKLFF.

In its sample, this clonotype was seen many times. The chain couples TRBV2 to TRBJ1-1; D not certain. The CDR3 length is 13 residues. Trimming cost V 3 bases and J 0 bases, with 5 bases left between them. Germline V CDR1 and CDR2: SNHLY, FYNNEI. CDR3 sequence (DNA): TGTGCCAGCAGTGACGGTTTGAACACTGAAGCTTTCTTT. Amino acids: CASSDGLNTEAFF.

As regards this clonotype: The germline gene is not matched at one end of the junction; a read error may be the cause. This chain uses TRBV7-2 with TRBJ2-5, with 7 bases fitting TRBD2. Germline V gene data show CDR1 as SGHTA and CDR2 as FQGNSA. There are 15 residues in the CDR3. For the CDR3, the DNA is TGCGCCAGCAGCTGGGCCGGGGGGACCCAAGAGACCCAGTACTTC. Amino acid sequence: CASSWAGGTQETQYF.

This clonotype was seen at least ten times. This sequence joins TRBV5-4 and TRBJ2-7; D possibly uses TRBD1 or TRBD2 (5 bases each). From germline, CDR1 is SGHNT and CDR2 YYREEE (reference sequence). Trimming took 2 bases from V and 2 from J, leaving 14 bases between them. The CDR3 runs to 15 residues. CDR3 in DNA: TGTGCCAGCAGCTTTGGAGGTGGGGCCCCCTACGAGCAGTACTTC. Protein product: CASSFGGGAPYEQYF.

This clonotype came up many times. The chain joins TRBV19 to TRBJ2-7, with TRBD1 as a possible D gene (7 bases). The CDR3 length is 15 residues. V was pared by 10 bases and J by 2 bases, with 21 bases between. The germline V gene encodes CDR1 LNHDA and CDR2 SQIVND (reference sequence). The CDR3, as DNA: TGTGCCACCGCTAACGGAGCAGGGGGGACCTACGAGCAGTACTTC. Its translation is CATANGAGGTYEQYF.

This clonotype was counted ten times or more. The chain couples TRBV10-3 to TRBJ2-7; possible D gene TRBD2, 5 bases. Trimming left V 4 bases short and J 6 bases short, with 19 bases between. Germline loops: CDR1 ENHRY, CDR2 SYGVKD. The CDR3 runs 15 residues. This chain's CDR3 is CAISASTRMASEQYF. Here the CDR3 DNA reads TGTGCCATCAGTGCATCAACTAGGATGGCTAGCGAGCAGTACTTC.

The chain is built from TRBV19 and TRBJ2-7; TRBD1 matches at 9 bases. The germline V gene has CDR1 LNHDA and CDR2 SQIVND (reference sequence). Unmatched junction bases numbered 5, after V lost 4 bases and J lost 7 bases. The CDR3 runs to 13 residues. The CDR3 loop is CASSKQGAGEQYF. The CDR3 DNA reads as TGTGCCAGTAGTAAACAGGGGGCCGGTGAGCAGTACTTC.

The rearrangement uses TRBV29-1 and TRBJ2-7; perhaps TRBD1 as D (6 bases). The J call may be in error: the DNA end matches TRBJ2-1 better. The CDR3 has 14 amino acids. Germline lookup yields CDR1 SQVTM and CDR2 ANQGSEA. CDR3 in DNA: TGCAGCGGACACCGGGACACCCCCTACAATGAGCAGTTCTTC. It specifies CSGHRDTPYNEQFF.

This clonotype came up many times. V is TRBV7-2 and J is TRBJ1-2; TRBD1 might be the D (6 bases). V lost 1 base to trimming and J lost 3 bases, with 9 bases between them. Germline V gives CDR1 SGHTA, CDR2 FQGNSA. The CDR3 runs 14 residues. CDR3 nucleotides: TGTGCCAGCAGCTTAGTTTGGACAGACTATGGCTACACCTTC. Translating gives CASSLVWTDYGYTF.

The chain couples TRBV6-2 or TRBV6-3 to TRBJ2-2; TRBD1 is a possible D gene (6 bases). The length of the CDR3 is 15 residues. Per germline, CDR1 MNHEY and CDR2 SVGEGT. Trimming took off 4 bases at V and 4 bases at J, with 13 bases between the two ends. CDR3 amino acids: CASSSGTFLTGELFF. The CDR3 DNA reads as TGTGCCAGCAGTTCCGGGACATTTCTCACCGGGGAGCTGTTTTTT.

The genes are TRBV5-6 and TRBJ2-4; 9 bases align to TRBD1. V gave up 7 bases and J gave up 6 bases; unmatched junction bases: 5. Per the germline V gene, CDR1 is SGHDT and CDR2 is YYEEEE. The CDR3 sequence is 13 residues long. The CDR3, as DNA: TGTGCCAGCGAGACAGGGGGAAGAAACATTCAGTACTTC. It specifies CASETGGRNIQYF.

This rearrangement joins TRBV12-3 or TRBV12-4 to TRBJ2-5; D ambiguous. The J call may be faulty, since TRBJ2-1 better matches the DNA end. The CDR3 is made up of 11 amino acids. CDR3 coding DNA: TGTGCCAGCAGTTGGGGAATTGAGCAGTTCTTC. Translating it yields CASSWGIEQFF.

This clonotype was seen only a few times. The chain uses TRBV20-1 and TRBJ1-4; TRBD1 matches 9 bases. The V segment lost 2 bases and the J segment 5 bases; nucleotides outside the gene matches: 6. This CDR3 has 15 amino acids. From germline, CDR1 is DFQATT and CDR2 SNEGSKA (reference sequence). CDR3 bases: TGCAGTGCTAGAATCAGGGGGACAGGGAATGAAAAACTGTTTTTT. This gives the protein CSARIRGTGNEKLFF.